Listed below are T cell receptor beta chains from one sample, sequenced in a study of cytomegalovirus exposure and HLA in healthy donors. TCRdb's copy holds only in-frame clones and misses some; the assay was immunoSEQ multiplex PCR. The data contain roughly 56,000 clones, more than 60% of them seen just once; the ten biggest clones take up 51%. The sequenced material came from PBMCs. These receptors all come from a man aged 45-60 years in good health and CMV-seropositive. Each CDR3 is given without its conserved first and last residue. Each record gives: V gene, clone size, J gene, CDR3 protein. Size tells how often a clone was seen (once, few, many) or the class of an expanded clone, and some rows leave it out.

TRBV28,NA,TRBJ2-7,ASGSPGRGDEQY
TRBV28,many,TRBJ1-1,ASSSGGGTEAF
TRBV27,NA,TRBJ2-3,ASSRKDRRVPDTQY
TRBV4-3,few,TRBJ2-1,ATSQAMIVIIYNEQF
TRBV9,NA,TRBJ2-5,ASSVGAAGKAPGPQY
TRBV5-6,NA,TRBJ2-2,ASSLAWLRGGELF
TRBV4-3,NA,TRBJ2-7,ASSQSPQGSDEPY
TRBV7-2,NA,TRBJ2-1,ASSAFSGISYNEQF
TRBV29-1,NA,TRBJ1-1,SVFAMNTEAF
TRBV10-3,NA,TRBJ2-5,AISDSPNMYQETQY
TRBV28,NA,TRBJ2-1,ASSGTGLPPYEQF
TRBV4-1,NA,TRBJ2-1,ASSQIFLAGGPNEQF
TRBV18,NA,TRBJ2-3,ASSYRRGQEMTDTQY
TRBV6-6,few,TRBJ1-2,AAGVGGYT
TRBV19,NA,TRBJ2-5,ASSVQITETQY
TRBV5-1,NA,TRBJ2-1,ASLQGGQF
TRBV11-2,NA,TRBJ2-3,ASSPTLGAHTQY
TRBV6-5,NA,TRBJ1-6,ASSNGGGNSPLH